The rows below give T cell receptor beta chains drawn from one sample of a study of human T cells and chemical hapten exposure. TCRdb processed the RACE reads anew with MiXCR; each CDR3 protein has one entry. Here the sample spans 340,000 or so distinct CDR3 sequences, around 6.9% being singletons. The source was whole blood, collected in connection with sensitization to the hapten diphenylcyclopropenone (DPC). The source is a woman in her late teens or twenties with alopecia areata. Some clones in this sample may be carry-over from other donors' samples. Each CDR3 is given with its conserved first and last residue. A D gene is named only where the DNA matches it firmly. The size entry is marked missing in some rows and otherwise reads once, few, many or a size class.

TRBV2,TRBJ2-6,NA,many,TGTGCCAGCAGTTTAAGGCTGGGGACTGGGGCCAACGTCCTGACTTTC,CASSLRLGTGANVLTF
TRBV27,TRBJ1-5,NA,NA,TGTGCCAGCAGTTTATCGGCCCCCGGGCCCCAGCATTTT,CASSLSAPGPQHF
TRBV12-3/TRBV12-4,TRBJ2-1,TRBD2,few,TGTGCCAGCAGAGGAGGCGGGGGGCGAAATTACAATGAGCAGTTCTTC,CASRGGGGRNYNEQFF
TRBV20-1,TRBJ2-6,TRBD1,NA,TGCAGTGCTGCTTCGGACAGGGAGGATTCTGGGGCCAACGTCCTGACTTTC,CSAASDREDSGANVLTF
TRBV12-5,TRBJ2-1,TRBD1,many,TGTGCTAGTGGCCCCGACAGGGTCACCTACAATGAGCAGTTCTTC,CASGPDRVTYNEQFF
TRBV6-5,TRBJ1-1,NA,NA,TGTGCCAGCAGTTACTCATTGGGAGGGGACACTGAAGCTTTCTTT,CASSYSLGGDTEAFF
TRBV28,TRBJ2-1,TRBD2,few,TGTGCCAGCAGTCCACCTAGCGGGGGCCGGAGGAATGAGCAGTTCTTC,CASSPPSGGRRNEQFF
TRBV11-2,TRBJ2-2,NA,many,TGTGCCAGCAGCTTATCCTCTTTGCAGGCGAACACCGGGGAGCTGTTTTTT,CASSLSSLQANTGELFF
TRBV6-5,TRBJ1-2,NA,NA,TGTGCCAGCAGTTACTCTCGCAAGATCTATGGCTACACCTTC,CASSYSRKIYGYTF
TRBV4-1,TRBJ1-4,NA,many,TGCGCCAGCAGCCAAGAACCAAGGGCTACTAATGAAAAACTGTTTTTT,CASSQEPRATNEKLFF
TRBV27,TRBJ1-4,NA,many,TGTGCCAGCAGTTTAAGTGGGTTGCGGGAGGAAAAACTGTTTTTT,CASSLSGLREEKLFF
TRBV7-9,TRBJ1-1,NA,NA,TGTGCCAGCAGCTTAGACAGGTCTGGCACTGAAGCTTTCTTT,CASSLDRSGTEAFF
TRBV20-1,TRBJ2-3,TRBD1,NA,TGCAGTGCTCTCAAGGGACAGATAAGCACAGATACGCAGTATTTT,CSALKGQISTDTQYF
TRBV7-2,TRBJ2-4,TRBD1,many,TGTGCCAGCAGCTTAGCCCGGGACAGGGGGGACATTCAGTACTTC,CASSLARDRGDIQYF
TRBV6-1,TRBJ2-3,TRBD2,few,TGTGCCAGCAGTGAGTTAGTAGCGGGGGGGCCAACAGATACGCAGTATTTT,CASSELVAGGPTDTQYF
TRBV20-1,TRBJ2-1,TRBD2,few,TGCAGTGCTAAGAAACTAGCGGGGGCCCACAATGAGCAGTTCTTC,CSAKKLAGAHNEQFF
TRBV28,TRBJ2-3,NA,few,TGTGCCAGCGCGGGCGCGGGGGCCGGCACAGATACGCAGTATTTT,CASAGAGAGTDTQYF
TRBV20-1,TRBJ2-7,NA,NA,TGCAGTGCTAGAGATGGCCAGACGGCCCTAGTAAACTTC,CSARDGQTALVNF
TRBV29-1,TRBJ2-1,NA,few,TGCAGCGTTGTAGCCTACAATGAGCAGTTCTTC,CSVVAYNEQFF
TRBV7-2,TRBJ2-1,NA,few,TGTGCCAGCAGGAGTCCCGGGACAACCTACAATGAGCAGTTCTTC,CASRSPGTTYNEQFF
TRBV6-2/TRBV6-3,TRBJ1-5,NA,many,TGTGCCAGCCGCCAGGGTGGAAATCAGCCCCAGCATTTT,CASRQGGNQPQHF
TRBV11-2,TRBJ2-3,NA,few,TGTGCCAGCAGCTTAACTAGTCTCACAGATACGCAGTATTTT,CASSLTSLTDTQYF
TRBV7-2,TRBJ2-5,NA,NA,TGTGCCAGCAGCTTCGGTGTGGTCCTCCAGGAGACCCAGTACTTC,CASSFGVVLQETQYF
TRBV4-1,TRBJ1-6,TRBD1,NA,TGCGCCAGCAGCCCGGGGACAGGGCGCTCACCCCTCCACTTT,CASSPGTGRSPLHF
TRBV29-1,TRBJ2-7,TRBD2,few,TGCAGCGTGCCGGGACTAGCCTCCGGTGGGTTTGGGGAGCAGTACTTC,CSVPGLASGGFGEQYF
TRBV3-1,TRBJ1-1,NA,few,TGTGCCAGCAGCCAAGATAGGGATGAAGCTTTCTTT,CASSQDRDEAFF
TRBV12-3/TRBV12-4,TRBJ1-1,NA,many,TGTGCCAGCAGATTGGACAGGAACACTGAAGCTTTCTTT,CASRLDRNTEAFF
TRBV4-1,TRBJ2-7,TRBD1,few,TGCGCCAGCAGGAAGGGGCAGGGGGTAACCTACGAGCAGTACTTC,CASRKGQGVTYEQYF
TRBV7-2,TRBJ1-1,NA,NA,TGTGCCAGCAGCTTGCAGCAGGTTGGGCACGGAGCTTTCTTT,CASSLQQVGHGAFF
TRBV6-2/TRBV6-3,TRBJ2-2,NA,few,TGTGCCAGCAGTTACACGGTCGACACCGGGGAGCTGTTTTTT,CASSYTVDTGELFF
TRBV6-6,TRBJ2-7,NA,many,TGTGCCAGCTCCTACGGGAACTACGAGCAGTACTTC,CASSYGNYEQYF
TRBV20-1,TRBJ2-4,NA,many,TGCAGTGCTGAACTCCCCGGGACCAAAAACATTCAGTACTTC,CSAELPGTKNIQYF
TRBV9,TRBJ1-4,NA,NA,TGTGCCAGCAGCGTAGGTCCATTGGCTGAAAAACTGTTTTTT,CASSVGPLAEKLFF
TRBV4-3,TRBJ1-3,NA,NA,TGCGCCAGCAGCCAAGATCCCCCCTACAGGAGCTCTGGAAACACCATATATTTT,CASSQDPPYRSSGNTIYF
TRBV6-5,TRBJ2-3,NA,NA,TGTGCCAGCAGTTACTCGAGTCGGGGAATGACAGATACGCAGTATTTT,CASSYSSRGMTDTQYF
TRBV27,TRBJ1-3,NA,few,TGTGCCAGCAGCCAGGGGACCTCTGGAAACACCATATATTTT,CASSQGTSGNTIYF
TRBV6-5,TRBJ1-1,TRBD1,NA,TGTGCCAGCATTCTTGGACAGGGATCCGCCACTGAAGCTTTCTTT,CASILGQGSATEAFF
TRBV2,TRBJ1-1,NA,NA,TGTGCCAGCAGTGATGTAGTAACGAGCACTGAAGCTTTCTTT,CASSDVVTSTEAFF
TRBV3-1,TRBJ2-7,TRBD1,many,TGTGCCAGCAGCCAAGGATACGGACAGGGCTACGAGCAGTACTTC,CASSQGYGQGYEQYF
TRBV14,TRBJ2-1,NA,NA,TGTGCCAGCAGCCAAGAGCCACTCGCTAGGTCCTACAATGAGCAGTTCTTC,CASSQEPLARSYNEQFF
TRBV20-1,TRBJ1-2,TRBD1,NA,TGCAGTGCTAGGGACAGGGATCCCTATGGCTACACCTTC,CSARDRDPYGYTF
TRBV20-1,TRBJ2-2,TRBD1,NA,TGCAGTGCTCCTGGACAGGGGAACACCGGGGAGCTGTTTTTT,CSAPGQGNTGELFF
TRBV9,TRBJ2-7,NA,once,TGTGCCAGCAGCGTCTCCGGGCTTCCTTACGAGCAGTACTTC,CASSVSGLPYEQYF
TRBV4-3,TRBJ2-7,TRBD2,few,TGCGCCAGCAGCCAAGAGCGGGGGGCTTCCTACGAGCAGTACTTC,CASSQERGASYEQYF
TRBV27,TRBJ2-7,NA,NA,TGTGCCAGCAGTTTAGGCAGAACTTGGGGGGAGCAGTACTTC,CASSLGRTWGEQYF
TRBV7-2,TRBJ2-4,TRBD2,NA,TGTGCCAGCAGCTTCGGGGGGATGACCAAAAACATTCAGTACTTC,CASSFGGMTKNIQYF
TRBV10-3,TRBJ1-4,NA,few,TGTGCCATCAGTGAGTCGGCTTTGATGGAAAAACTGTTTTTT,CAISESALMEKLFF
TRBV27,TRBJ1-1,TRBD1,many,TGTGCCAGCAGTACCGGACAGGACTTGAACACTGAAGCTTTCTTT,CASSTGQDLNTEAFF
TRBV3-1,TRBJ2-6,NA,many,TGTGCCAGCAGCCAAGTTCGGAGCTCTGGGGCCAACGTCCTGACTTTC,CASSQVRSSGANVLTF
TRBV5-1,TRBJ2-7,NA,NA,TGCGCCAGCAGCTTGGAAGGGCAATACTACGAGCAGTACTTC,CASSLEGQYYEQYF
TRBV5-1,TRBJ1-2,NA,many,TGCGCCAGCAGCTTGGGCAGGGACTATGGCTACACCTTC,CASSLGRDYGYTF
TRBV18,TRBJ1-3,NA,once,TGTGCCAGCTCACCGTTGGGGCCCGGGGGCTCCTCTGGAAACACCATATATTTT,CASSPLGPGGSSGNTIYF
TRBV12-3/TRBV12-4,TRBJ2-7,TRBD1,NA,TGTGCCAGCAGTCGGCTCCGGACAGGGAACTACGAGCAGTACTTC,CASSRLRTGNYEQYF
TRBV5-6,TRBJ2-7,NA,few,TGTGCCAGCAGCTGGCCGGGACTTACAGAGCAGTACTTC,CASSWPGLTEQYF
TRBV4-1,TRBJ2-3,TRBD1,NA,TGCGCCAGCAGCCTTCAGGGACAGGGGGCCTCAGATACGCAGTATTTT,CASSLQGQGASDTQYF
TRBV2,TRBJ2-2,NA,few,TGTGCCAGCAGTGAACCCGGGGGCTGGGGAAACACCGGGGAGCTGTTTTTT,CASSEPGGWGNTGELFF
TRBV4-2,TRBJ2-5,NA,many,TGTGCCAGCAGCCAAGTACTTCAGGAAGAGACCCAGTACTTC,CASSQVLQEETQYF